Listed here are 31 T cell receptor beta chains from one sample, sequenced in a study of blood T cell repertoires in COVID-19. Profiled with immunoSEQ multiplex PCR; TCRdb holds only in-frame clones, not every one. The table includes under 300,000 clones, 83% detected once. The sample was peripheral blood. These receptors all stem from a human donor in a cohort sampled during active COVID-19.

The chain uses TRBV7-2 and TRBJ2-3; D perhaps matches TRBD1 (6 bases). Between the trimmed V and J ends, which lost 5 bases and 5 bases, there was a span of 8 bases. Germline V lookup: CDR1 SGHTA, CDR2 FQGNSA. The CDR3 length is 12 residues. As DNA, the CDR3 is TGTGCCAGCAGCGCACAGGGAGATACGCAGTATTTT. It translates to CASSAQGDTQYF.

The count of this clone is one. The genes are TRBV7-2 and TRBJ2-2; tentative D call: TRBD2 (6 bases). The CDR3 loop spans 14 amino acids. Looked up from germline, CDR1 is SGHTA and CDR2 is FQGNSA. V was shortened by 8 bases and J by 5 bases, with 15 bases between the two germline ends. The CDR3 loop is CASVAGIYTGELFF. For the CDR3, the DNA is TGTGCCAGCGTGGCGGGGATCTATACCGGGGAGCTGTTTTTT.

The rearrangement links TRBV14 to TRBJ1-6; 8 bases map to TRBD1. The V gene end was trimmed by 4 bases and the J gene end by 5 bases; junction bases not matched to a gene: 4. The CDR3 contains 15 residues. CDR1 is SGHDN and CDR2 is FVKESK in the germline V gene. In DNA, the CDR3 is TGTGCCAGCAGCCGGAGGGGACAGGATAATTCACCCCTCCACTTT. Protein product: CASSRRGQDNSPLHF.

The chain employs TRBV27 and TRBJ2-7; the match to TRBD2 covers 7 bases. Germline values: CDR1 MNHEY, CDR2 SMNVEV (reference sequence). The V and J ends lost 6 bases and 4 bases, in that order; junction bases with no gene match: 3. The CDR3 runs 12 residues. CDR3 nucleotides: TGTGCCAGCAGCCAAGCGGGATACGAGCAGTACTTC. Residues: CASSQAGYEQYF.

The chain couples TRBV30 to TRBJ1-1; 7 bases match TRBD1. Germline lookup yields CDR1 GTSNPN and CDR2 SVGIG (reference sequence). V shed 0 bases, J shed 5 bases, and the junction held 3 bases outside the gene matches. The CDR3 has 13 amino acids. Here the CDR3 reads CAWSVGTATEAFF. As DNA, the CDR3 is TGTGCCTGGAGTGTGGGGACAGCAACTGAAGCTTTCTTT.

The chain links TRBV7-2 to TRBJ2-7; unclear D gene. V lost 5 bases, J lost 0 bases, and 8 bases lay in between. Germline assignment: CDR1 SGHTA and CDR2 FQGNSA. The CDR3 consists of 13 residues. The CDR3 is CASSPKPSYEQYF. The CDR3 DNA sequence: TGTGCCAGCAGCCCGAAGCCCTCCTACGAGCAGTACTTC.

The rearrangement joins TRBV11-2 to TRBJ1-2; 7 bases line up with TRBD1. Trimming took 5 bases from V and 8 from J; bases not matched to a gene: 11. The CDR3 is made up of 14 amino acids. The germline CDR1 and CDR2 sequences are SGHAT and FQNNGV. DNA of the CDR3: TGTGCCAGCAGCGGCACGGCACAGGGGCGAGGCTACACCTTC. Translating it yields CASSGTAQGRGYTF. The entire variable domain, with the rest obtained from reference TRBV11-2 and TRBJ1-2, is as follows: EAGVAQSPRYKIIEKRQSVAFWCNPISGHATLYWYQQILGQGPKLLIQFQNNGVVDDSQLPKDRFSAERLKGVDSTLKIQPAKLEDSAVYLCASSGTAQGRGYTFGSGTRLTVV.

The J gene is TRBJ2-3, the V gene TRBV28; D might be TRBD1 (6 bases). This CDR3 region has 14 residues. The germline CDR1 and CDR2 sequences are MDHEN and SYDVKM. The V end was cut by 3 bases, the J end by 2 bases, with 9 bases between. The CDR3 is CASSFRGYTDTQYF. CDR3 nucleotides: TGTGCCAGCAGTTTCAGGGGCTACACAGATACGCAGTATTTT.

The chain couples TRBV20-1 to TRBJ1-4; possibly TRBD1 for D (5 bases). V lost 3 bases, J lost 8 bases, and 16 bases lay in between. The CDR3 is 14 residues long. The V gene's germline CDR1 is DFQATT and CDR2 SNEGSKA (reference sequence). The CDR3 DNA sequence: TGCAGTGCTAGTCCCGGACACGGTGGGGAAAAACTGTTTTTT. This gives the protein CSASPGHGGEKLFF.

The rearrangement joins TRBV7-9 to TRBJ1-2; 7 bases are shared with TRBD1. Germline V gives CDR1 SEHNR, CDR2 FQNEAQ (reference sequence). The CDR3 is 16 residues long. After removal of 1 base from V and 7 bases from J, the junction contained 12 bases not matched to a gene. The CDR3 DNA reads as TGTGCCAGCAGCTTAGGGAATAACAGGGGCGTCTTTGGCTACACCTTC. Amino acids: CASSLGNNRGVFGYTF.

The gene calls are TRBV7-9 and TRBJ1-2, with no clear D. The CDR3 runs to 16 residues. Germline CDR1 is SEHNR and CDR2 is FQNEAQ (reference sequence). Trimming removed 3 bases from V and 0 bases from J, with 14 bases in between. CDR3 sequence (DNA): TGTGCCAGCAGCTTCCCGGGAGGAGCGCCTAACTATGGCTACACCTTC. This encodes CASSFPGGAPNYGYTF.

The genes are TRBV6-5 and TRBJ2-7; D gene uncertain. Germline V gives CDR1 MNHEY, CDR2 SVGAGI. The V end lost 0 bases, the J end lost 2 bases, and 11 bases lay between the germline ends. The CDR3 has 15 residues. The chain's CDR3 is CASSYSFVRPYEQYF. DNA of the CDR3: TGTGCCAGCAGTTACTCTTTTGTCAGGCCCTACGAGCAGTACTTC.

V and J are TRBV19 and TRBJ2-6, with TRBD2 matching 7 bases. Germline CDR1 and CDR2: LNHDA and SQIVND (reference sequence). V lost 1 base to trimming and J lost 0 bases; unmatched junction nucleotides: 0. This CDR3 spans 16 amino acids. For the CDR3, the DNA is TGTGCCAGTAGTATAGGCGGGAGCTCTGGGGCCAACGTCCTGACTTTC. Amino acids: CASSIGGSSGANVLTF. Full variable domain (rest looked up from reference TRBV19 and TRBJ2-6): DGGITQSPKYLFRKEGQNVTLSCEQNLNHDAMYWYRQDPGQGLRLIYYSQIVNDFQKGDIAEGYSVSREKKESFPLTVTSAQKNPTAFYLCASSIGGSSGANVLTFGAGSRLTVL.

This chain joins TRBV3-1 (or the pseudogene TRBV3-2) and TRBJ2-1; D is possibly TRBD1 (7 bases). Germline loops: CDR1 LGHDT, CDR2 YNNKEL (reference sequence). Trimming pared 8 bases from V and 8 bases from J, leaving 19 bases between. CDR3 length: 14 residues. CDR3: CASRLGGRDYEQFF. The DNA for the CDR3 is TGTGCCAGCCGCTTAGGGGGCAGGGACTATGAGCAGTTCTTC.

This rearrangement joins TRBV6-2 or TRBV6-3 to TRBJ1-2; 8 nucleotides align to TRBD1. From germline, CDR1 is MNHEY and CDR2 SVGEGT. The V and J ends lost 4 bases and 8 bases, in that order; junction bases with no gene match: 9. The CDR3 is made up of 14 amino acids. The chain's CDR3 is CASSFRGQGKGYTF. CDR3 nucleotides: TGTGCCAGCAGTTTTCGAGGACAGGGAAAGGGCTACACCTTC.

This rearrangement joins TRBV4-1 to TRBJ1-4; maybe TRBD1 (6 bases). The CDR3 length is 16 residues. V was trimmed by 3 bases and J by 5 bases, leaving 16 bases between them. Per the germline V gene, CDR1 is MGHRA and CDR2 is YSYEKL. DNA of the CDR3: TGCGCCAGCAGCCAGGGGGCGGTTGCGGAAAATGAAAAACTGTTTTTT. Protein product: CASSQGAVAENEKLFF.

V and J are TRBV6-1 and TRBJ2-1; perhaps TRBD1 as D (6 bases). The CDR3 spans 16 residues. The V and J ends lost 1 base and 2 bases respectively, with 12 bases between them. The V gene's germline CDR1 is MNHNS and CDR2 SASEGT. CDR3 sequence reads: CASSEVRQVPYNEQFF. CDR3 sequence (DNA): TGTGCCAGCAGTGAAGTGAGACAGGTACCCTACAATGAGCAGTTCTTC.

The chain couples TRBV7-9 to TRBJ1-5; TRBD1 might be the D (5 bases). CDR1 is SEHNR, CDR2 FQNEAQ, per germline (reference sequence). Trimming shortened V by 1 base and J by 6 bases, and 10 bases separated the two germline ends. This CDR3 region has 14 residues. DNA for the CDR3: TGTGCCAGCAGCTTAGGGGGGGTCGGTCAGCCCCAGCATTTT. Protein: CASSLGGVGQPQHF.

V is TRBV6-4 and J is TRBJ2-3; the match to TRBD2 covers 10 bases. There are 14 residues in the CDR3. CDR1 MRHNA and CDR2 SNTAGT come from the germline V gene. The trim removed 8 bases at V and 2 bases at J, leaving 4 bases unmatched. CDR3 DNA: TGTGCCAGCCGGACTAGCGGAACCACAGATACGCAGTATTTT. Protein sequence: CASRTSGTTDTQYF.

The rearrangement uses TRBV5-6 and TRBJ1-4; 9 nucleotides line up with TRBD1. CDR3 length: 16 residues. Germline trimming cut 4 bases from V and 7 bases from J; bases unmatched to any gene: 11. CDR1 is SGHDT, CDR2 YYEEEE, per germline. The CDR3 reads CASSATGGETSEKLFF. In nucleotides, the CDR3 is TGTGCCAGCAGCGCCACAGGGGGCGAGACAAGTGAAAAACTGTTTTTT. Based on the CDR3 plus reference TRBV5-6 and TRBJ1-4, the full variable domain is DAGVTQSPTHLIKTRGQQVTLRCSPKSGHDTVSWYQQALGQGPQFIFQYYEEEERQRGNFPDRFSGHQFPNYSSELNVNALLLGDSALYLCASSATGGETSEKLFFGSGTQLSVL.

The chain is built from TRBV9 and TRBJ2-3; TRBD1 agrees at 9 bases. The CDR3 extends over 15 amino acids. The V segment lost 0 bases and the J segment 7 bases; nucleotides outside the gene matches: 6. CDR1 and CDR2 (germline): SGDLS, YYNGEE. CDR3 bases: TGTGCCAGCAGCGTAGTAACAGGGGGCCTGCATACGCAGTATTTT. This gives the protein CASSVVTGGLHTQYF.

The DNA of the CDR3 is TGTGCCAGTAGTATACGGCAGGGGATGGGTGGGGAAGCTTTCTTT. Translating it yields CASSIRQGMGGEAFF. V usage is TRBV19 and J usage is TRBJ1-1; tentative D call: TRBD1 (6 bases). The CDR3 sequence is 15 residues long. The germline gives CDR1 LNHDA, CDR2 SQIVND (reference sequence). V was clipped by 2 bases and J by 8 bases, with 18 bases between them.

The rearrangement uses TRBV10-3 and TRBJ1-6; TRBD1 aligns across 9 bases. Germline V CDR1 and CDR2: ENHRY, SYGVKD. The CDR3 contains 15 residues. Trimming removed 4 bases from V and 5 bases from J; junction bases left unmatched: 3. For the CDR3, the DNA is TGTGCCATCAGTGCTAGGGACAGGGATAATTCACCCCTCCACTTT. Amino acids: CAISARDRDNSPLHF.

V gene TRBV20-1 combines with J gene TRBJ2-5; D might be TRBD2 (7 bases). The CDR3 has 11 residues. The germline V gene encodes CDR1 DFQATT and CDR2 SNEGSKA (reference sequence). The CDR3 reads CRGGAQETQYF. The CDR3 DNA reads as TGCAGGGGGGGGGCCCAAGAGACCCAGTACTTC.

The chain recombines TRBV21-1 with TRBJ2-3; TRBD1, as called in the table, went unchecked against the DNA. TRBV21-1 is listed as a pseudogene. The CDR3 runs to 19 residues. For the CDR3, the DNA is TGTGCCAGCAGCAAAGGGGGCCTATACCCGGTCCCTCTCACAGATACGCAGTATTTT. This gives the protein CASSKGGLYPVPLTDTQYF.

The chain recombines TRBV3-1 (or the pseudogene TRBV3-2) with TRBJ1-4; the D is unclear. V was trimmed by 4 bases and J by 5 bases, leaving 11 bases between them. Germline V gives CDR1 LGHDT, CDR2 YNNKEL (reference sequence). This CDR3 has 14 residues. CDR3 sequence: CASSPTPKNEKLFF. CDR3 nucleotide sequence: TGTGCCAGCAGCCCGACACCCAAGAATGAAAAACTGTTTTTT.

The chain couples TRBV5-1 to TRBJ2-7; D is perhaps TRBD1 (6 bases). With 0 bases removed from V and 4 bases from J, the gap between germline ends came to 11 bases. This CDR3 is 14 amino acids long. Germline V lookup: CDR1 SGHRS, CDR2 YFSETQ. CDR3: CASSLGGRDYEQYF. In DNA form, the CDR3 reads TGCGCCAGCAGCTTGGGGGGGCGTGATTACGAGCAGTACTTC.

V and J are TRBV6-1 and TRBJ1-3; D remains ambiguous. The germline gives CDR1 MNHNS, CDR2 SASEGT. V lost 3 bases and J 5 bases, leaving 8 bases between the germline ends. This CDR3 is built from 13 residues. The CDR3 nucleotides read TGTGCCAGCAGTGAGCGGGGAAGAAACACCATATATTTT. Its protein is CASSERGRNTIYF.

The sample holds a few counts of this clone. The rearrangement links TRBV5-1 to TRBJ1-2; D unclear. Germline V gene data show CDR1 as SGHRS and CDR2 as YFSETQ. CDR3 length: 15 residues. Trimming cost V 4 bases and J 2 bases, with 15 bases left between them. DNA for the CDR3: TGCGCCAGCAGCCCAGCGGCCTCCATGAACTATGGCTACACCTTC. The encoded protein is CASSPAASMNYGYTF. Together with reference TRBV5-1 and TRBJ1-2, the CDR3 gives the full variable domain: KAGVTQTPRYLIKTRGQQVTLSCSPISGHRSVSWYQQTPGQGLQFLFEYFSETQRNKGNFPGRFSGRQFSNSRSEMNVSTLELGDSALYLCASSPAASMNYGYTFGSGTRLTVV.

The chain uses TRBV3-1 (or the pseudogene TRBV3-2) and TRBJ2-1; D is perhaps TRBD1 (5 bases). Trimming stripped 4 bases from V and 7 bases from J, with 14 bases between. Germline CDR1 reads LGHDT; CDR2 reads YNNKEL (reference sequence). This CDR3 spans 14 amino acids. CDR3 sequence reads: CASSLRTRLNEQFF. The CDR3 bases are TGTGCCAGCAGCCTCCGGACAAGACTGAATGAGCAGTTCTTC.

This sequence joins TRBV5-1 and TRBJ1-3, with TRBD1 as a possible D gene (5 bases). Trimming took 4 bases from V and 0 from J, leaving 14 bases between them. The length of the CDR3 is 16 residues. CDR1 and CDR2 (germline): SGHRS, YFSETQ. This chain's CDR3 is CASSPRPGDSGNTIYF. The DNA of the CDR3 is TGCGCCAGCAGCCCGCGCCCGGGGGACTCTGGAAACACCATATATTTT. Using reference TRBV5-1 and TRBJ1-3 for the parts outside the CDR3, the full variable domain is KAGVTQTPRYLIKTRGQQVTLSCSPISGHRSVSWYQQTPGQGLQFLFEYFSETQRNKGNFPGRFSGRQFSNSRSEMNVSTLELGDSALYLCASSPRPGDSGNTIYFGEGSWLTVV.